The entry below gives a single T cell receptor beta chain sequence along with its context. This clonotype has only a few counts. No cognate antigen has been identified for it. Per-base qualities were not stored, and no clone one base away is much larger. Explained via the paper, the time point label denotes: patch test 2, 6 weeks after DPC sensitization. Taken with the paper, the label for treatment or condition translates to: therapeutic diphenylcyclopropenone sensitization with weekly scalp DPC. At each patch-test visit, blood was drawn before the patch test was applied. Eligible patients were aged 18 to 70, diagnosed with alopecia, deemed suitable for DPC therapy, and excluded if pregnant. Unfractionated whole blood was collected in Tempus Blood RNA tubes, and total RNA was extracted from that blood. The sample comes from a study of human T cells and chemical hapten exposure (dated by TCRdb to 2020 to 2022). At the level of the whole study: For sensitization, 2% DPC in acetone was applied to a roughly 2 cm by roughly 2 cm area of upper inner arm skin. Weekly therapeutic DPC doses were additionally applied to the scalp of patients throughout the roughly 23-week study period. Patch testing was done on the upper back using Finn chambers containing 0.01% DPC, and results were scored after 6 days according to International Contact Dermatitis Research Group standards. The mostly female patient cohort included alopecia areata with under or over 50% scalp involvement, alopecia totalis and alopecia universalis. Libraries were pooled for sequencing, and per-sample TCR yields varied mainly because of small differences in library volumes within the pool. In alopecia patients, the study followed how the peripheral blood TCR repertoire changed in vivo over primary and secondary sensitization to diphenylcyclopropenone (DPC), a hapten. Blood samples were taken from patients before sensitization (week 0) and at 2, 6 and about 24 weeks after DPC sensitization. Roughly 30 alopecia patients provided blood for TCR sequencing at one to four time points (pre-sensitization, 2, 6 and 24 weeks). The research as a whole found: No change with DPC sensitization was found in the number of TCRs above 1 in 1000 frequency, and no evidence of global repertoire structure alterations was found. Compared with pre-sensitization or healthy control sets, expanded TCRs formed significantly more large CDR3 similarity clusters, which is consistent with antigen-driven responses. After repeated subsampling, the strength of the expansion versus patch-test correlation and the threshold at which it became significant changed. A positive correlation was found between the number of PT1 expanded TCRs and patch test score, with significance reached at thresholds 8, 16 and 32 but not 4. Because all patients had alopecia, a presumed autoimmune disease, the immune response of the patients might differ from that of healthy individuals.

From the cysteine through the phenylalanine, the CDR3 covers 14 amino acids. Just CDR3 DNA is preserved here, 42 bases in frame from base 1. V is clipped by 1 base and J by 1 base, and the sequence between their germline boundaries is 8 bases long. Sequences LGHDT (CDR1) and YNNKEL (CDR2) are obtained from the germline V gene (reference sequence). Receptor amplification or capture employed RACE. The sample was run on a NextSeq 500. Library preparation attached unique molecular identifiers to individual cDNA molecules for quantitative, reproducible TCR counting. Both TCR alpha and TCR beta chains were sequenced from each blood RNA sample. In the authors' own workflow: The median number of TCRs per sample was approximately 96,000, ranging from about 20,000 to 750,000. The Decombinator software suite was used to annotate V, J and CDR3 in the TCR reads. To make PS versus PT1 abundance plots, every sample was subsampled to the same number of TCRs (28,000). TCRs were defined as expanded if absent before sensitization and observed at least eight times at the 2-week time point. TCRdb reran the public reads through fastp at Q25 and MiXCR, keeping productive beta chains. CDR3 protein sequences are deduplicated, and each keeps its most common genes and DNA. The V and J calls and clone size come from TCRdb's table, not from the authors' own analysis. This sample is represented by under 100,000 distinct CDR3 sequences; about 10% of them were singletons. About 5% of the sample is held by the ten biggest clonotypes.

The sample was whole blood, taken in connection with sensitization to the hapten diphenylcyclopropenone (DPC). The V and J genes are TRBV3-1 and TRBJ2-7; TRBD1 is perhaps the D gene, given 5 matching bases. This receptor was obtained from a woman between 50 and 59 years old with alopecia areata. Some clones in this sample may be carry-over from other donors' samples. The DNA sequence is as follows: TGTGCCAGCAGCCAAGGGGGCCGGTCCTACGAGCAGTACTTC. It translates to CASSQGGRSYEQYF.